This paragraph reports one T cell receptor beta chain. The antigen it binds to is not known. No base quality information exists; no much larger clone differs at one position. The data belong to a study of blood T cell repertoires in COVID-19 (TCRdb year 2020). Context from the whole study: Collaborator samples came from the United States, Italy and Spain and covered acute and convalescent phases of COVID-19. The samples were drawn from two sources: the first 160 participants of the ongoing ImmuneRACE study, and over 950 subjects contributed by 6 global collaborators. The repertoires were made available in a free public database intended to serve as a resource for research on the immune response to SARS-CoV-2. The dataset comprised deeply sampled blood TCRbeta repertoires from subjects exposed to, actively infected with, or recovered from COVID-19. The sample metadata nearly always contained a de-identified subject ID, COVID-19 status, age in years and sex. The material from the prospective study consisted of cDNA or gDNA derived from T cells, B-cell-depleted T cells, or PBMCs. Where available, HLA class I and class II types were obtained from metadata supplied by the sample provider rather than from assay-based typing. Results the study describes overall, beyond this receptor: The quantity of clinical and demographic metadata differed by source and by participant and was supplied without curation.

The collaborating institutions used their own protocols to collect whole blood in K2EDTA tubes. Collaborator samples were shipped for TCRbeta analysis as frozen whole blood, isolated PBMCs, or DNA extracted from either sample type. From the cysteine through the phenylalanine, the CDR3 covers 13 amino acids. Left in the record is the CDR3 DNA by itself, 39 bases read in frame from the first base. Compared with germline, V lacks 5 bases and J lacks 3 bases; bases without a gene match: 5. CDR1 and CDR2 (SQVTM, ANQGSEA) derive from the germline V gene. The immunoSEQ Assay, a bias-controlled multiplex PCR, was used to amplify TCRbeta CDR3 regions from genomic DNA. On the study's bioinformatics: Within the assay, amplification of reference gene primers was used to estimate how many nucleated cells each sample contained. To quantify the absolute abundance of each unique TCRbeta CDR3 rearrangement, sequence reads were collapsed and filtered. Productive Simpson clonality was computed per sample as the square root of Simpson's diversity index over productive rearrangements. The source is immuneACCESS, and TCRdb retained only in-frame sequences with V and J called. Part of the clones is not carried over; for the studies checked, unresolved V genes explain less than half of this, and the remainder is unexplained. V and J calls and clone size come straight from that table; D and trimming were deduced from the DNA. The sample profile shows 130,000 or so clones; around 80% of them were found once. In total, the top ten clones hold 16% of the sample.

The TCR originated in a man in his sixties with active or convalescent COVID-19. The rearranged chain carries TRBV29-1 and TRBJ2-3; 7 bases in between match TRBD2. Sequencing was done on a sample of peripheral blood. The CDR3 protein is CSVPGGSTDTQYF. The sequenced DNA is TGCAGCGTTCCTGGCGGGAGTACAGATACGCAGTATTTT.